The present TCR beta chain was sequenced within a study of cytomegalovirus exposure and HLA in healthy donors. This table comes from immunoSEQ multiplex PCR, and its TCRdb copy is limited to in-frame clones, with some not included. The top ten hold around 0.88% of the sample, which has 250,000 to 350,000 clones, nearly 90% seen once. This clone was found once. The CDR3 extends over 13 amino acids. Trimming took 4 bases from V and 7 from J, leaving 14 bases between them. Germline lookup yields CDR1 SGHKS and CDR2 YYEKEE (reference sequence). The sample was PBMCs. The J gene is TRBJ1-2, the V gene TRBV5-5; no definite D call. This TCR was recovered from a man aged 25 to 45 in good health and CMV-seronegative. The CDR3 DNA sequence: TGTGCCAGCAGCCTCCAACCCCCCGGTGGCTACACCTTC. Its protein is CASSLQPPGGYTF.